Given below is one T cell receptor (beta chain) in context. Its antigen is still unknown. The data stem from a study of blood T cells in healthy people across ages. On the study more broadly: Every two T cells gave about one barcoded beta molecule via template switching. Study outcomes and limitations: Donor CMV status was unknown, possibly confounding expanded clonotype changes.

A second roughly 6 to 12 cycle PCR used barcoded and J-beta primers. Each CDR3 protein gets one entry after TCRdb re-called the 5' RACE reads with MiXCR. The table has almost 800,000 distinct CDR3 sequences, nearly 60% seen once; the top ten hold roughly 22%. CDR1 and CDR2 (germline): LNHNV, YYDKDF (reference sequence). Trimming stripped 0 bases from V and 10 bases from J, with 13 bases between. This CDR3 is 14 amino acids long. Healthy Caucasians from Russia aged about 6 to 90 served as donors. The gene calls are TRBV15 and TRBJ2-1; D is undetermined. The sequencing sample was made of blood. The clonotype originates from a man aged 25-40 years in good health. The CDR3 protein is CATSREGVVGEQFF. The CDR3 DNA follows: TGTGCCACCAGCAGAGAGGGTGTAGTGGGAGAGCAGTTCTTC.